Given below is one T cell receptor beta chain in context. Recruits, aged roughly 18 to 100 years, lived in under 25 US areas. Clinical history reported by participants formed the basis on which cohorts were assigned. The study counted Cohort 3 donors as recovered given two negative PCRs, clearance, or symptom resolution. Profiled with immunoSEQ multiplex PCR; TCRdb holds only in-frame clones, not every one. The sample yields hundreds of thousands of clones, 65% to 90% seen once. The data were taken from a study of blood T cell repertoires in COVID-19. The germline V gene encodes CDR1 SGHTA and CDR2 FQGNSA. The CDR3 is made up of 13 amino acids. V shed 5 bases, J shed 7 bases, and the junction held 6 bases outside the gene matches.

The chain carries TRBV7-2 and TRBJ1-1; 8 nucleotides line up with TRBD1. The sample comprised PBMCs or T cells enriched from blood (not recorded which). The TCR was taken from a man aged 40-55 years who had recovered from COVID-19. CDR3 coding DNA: TGTGCCAGCAGCGCGGACAGGGCGAGTGAAGCTTTCTTT. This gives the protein CASSADRASEAFF.